This record looks at one T cell receptor (beta chain) sequence and its context. Its antigen is as yet unknown. Clones were sequenced by immunoSEQ multiplex PCR, and TCRdb holds only the in-frame ones, with some missing. The sample includes about 180,000 clones, around nine tenths of them seen just once. The sample is drawn from a study of T cell responses to AZD1222 COVID-19 vaccine. Study observations and caveats: CD4 TCRs covered the whole spike, strongest at regions 160-218 and 743-854.

The CDR3 covers 15 residues. The germline V and J ends were trimmed by 1 base and 3 bases, with 7 bases remaining between them. The V gene's germline CDR1 is MNHEY and CDR2 SMNVEV (reference sequence). The receptor comes from an adult in good health. This chain uses TRBV27 with TRBJ2-6; D is unresolved. The source was peripheral blood, collected on day 0 of AZD1222 vaccination. The CDR3 DNA follows: TGTGCCAGCAGTTTATGGAGTGGTGGGGCCAACGTCCTGACTTTC. Translation gives CASSLWSGGANVLTF.